This T cell receptor beta chain was found in a study of cytomegalovirus exposure and HLA in healthy donors. Study-wide findings and caveats: In a later analysis, an Asian-associated ancestry cluster reportedly showed fewer N-insertions than the approximately 700-donor mean. There was a cluster of highly shared sequence variants that was likely a sequencing artifact.

Points on this clone: Its antigen is not identified.

The primer mix had 60 Vbeta and 13 Jbeta primers. Profiling relied on immunoSEQ multiplex PCR, and the TCRdb table lists in-frame clones only, not all of them. This sample carries fewer than 250,000 clones, about 70% of them seen once, and the ten largest clones take under 2%. CDR3 size: 13 residues. The germline V gene has CDR1 MNHEY and CDR2 SVGAGI. The V gene lost 2 bases and the J gene lost 2 bases, with 7 bases spanning the gap. The source material was PBMCs. V is TRBV6-5 and J is TRBJ2-7, with a weak D call TRBD2 (6 bases). The sequence came from a young woman in good health and CMV-seronegative. CDR3 coding DNA: TGTGCCAGCAGTTACGGGGGGACCTACGAGCAGTACTTC. Protein sequence: CASSYGGTYEQYF.